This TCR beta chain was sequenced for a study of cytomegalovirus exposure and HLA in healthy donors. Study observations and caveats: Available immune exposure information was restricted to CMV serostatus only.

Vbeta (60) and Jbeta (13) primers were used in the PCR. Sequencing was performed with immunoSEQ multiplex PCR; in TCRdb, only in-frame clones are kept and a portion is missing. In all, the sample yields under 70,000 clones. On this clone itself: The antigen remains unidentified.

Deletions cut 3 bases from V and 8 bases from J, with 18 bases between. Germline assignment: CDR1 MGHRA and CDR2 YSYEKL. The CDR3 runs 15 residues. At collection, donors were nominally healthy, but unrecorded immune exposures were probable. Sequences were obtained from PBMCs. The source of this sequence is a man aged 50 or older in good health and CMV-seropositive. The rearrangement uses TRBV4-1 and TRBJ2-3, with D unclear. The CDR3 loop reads CASSQSVRVLSTQYF. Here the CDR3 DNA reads TGCGCCAGCAGCCAGTCCGTCCGGGTGTTGTCTACGCAGTATTTT.